The clone carrying this T cell receptor (beta chain) was recorded a few times. Antigen unknown. This CDR3 region has 15 residues. Germline CDR1 reads SGHTA; CDR2 reads FQGNSA. The V end lost 5 bases, the J end lost 4 bases, and 17 bases lay between the germline ends. Template switching added a universal primer site, and cDNA bore unique molecular identifiers. TCRdb passed the 5' RACE reads through MiXCR, listing each CDR3 protein once. Of 500,000 to 650,000 distinct CDR3 sequences in the sample, 20% to 25% were seen once. This entry comes from a study of identical twins. Study-level results: Insertions were fewer in abundant cord blood beta clonotypes, whereas memory repertoires showed none of this pattern.

This sample was also put to use in a study of yellow fever vaccine responses in identical twins. That paper states: Twins reportedly showed a vaccine T cell response that seemed partly convergent and partly personalized.

This chain uses TRBV7-2 with TRBJ1-1; D is possibly TRBD1 (5 bases). The sample taken for sequencing was CD4+ T cells sorted from blood. The clonotype comes from a young woman in good health. CDR3 sequence reads: CASSPSAGVGTEAFF. The DNA for the CDR3 is TGTGCCAGCAGCCCCAGCGCGGGGGTGGGCACTGAAGCTTTCTTT.